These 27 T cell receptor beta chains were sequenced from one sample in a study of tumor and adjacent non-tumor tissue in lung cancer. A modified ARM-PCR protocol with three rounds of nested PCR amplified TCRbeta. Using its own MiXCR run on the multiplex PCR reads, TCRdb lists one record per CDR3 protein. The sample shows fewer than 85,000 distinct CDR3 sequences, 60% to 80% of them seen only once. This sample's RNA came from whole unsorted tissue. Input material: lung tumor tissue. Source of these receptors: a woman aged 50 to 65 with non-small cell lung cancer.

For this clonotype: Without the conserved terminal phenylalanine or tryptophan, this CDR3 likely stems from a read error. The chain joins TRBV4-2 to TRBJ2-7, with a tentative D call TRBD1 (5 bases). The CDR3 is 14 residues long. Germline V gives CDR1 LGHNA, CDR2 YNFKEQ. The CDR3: CASNQGDREYEQYS. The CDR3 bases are TGTGCCAGCAACCAAGGCGACAGAGAATACGAGCAGTACTCT.

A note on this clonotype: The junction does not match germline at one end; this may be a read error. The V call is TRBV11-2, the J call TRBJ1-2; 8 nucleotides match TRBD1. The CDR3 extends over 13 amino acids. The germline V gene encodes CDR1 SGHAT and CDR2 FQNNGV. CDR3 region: CASSLDRGDGFTF. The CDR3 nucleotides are TGTGCAAGCAGCTTAGACAGGGGTGATGGCTTCACCTTC.

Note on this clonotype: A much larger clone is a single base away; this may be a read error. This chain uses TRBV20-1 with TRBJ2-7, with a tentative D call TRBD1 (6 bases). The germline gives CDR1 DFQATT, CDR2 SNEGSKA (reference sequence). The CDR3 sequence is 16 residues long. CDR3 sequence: CRAIADLDRLGYEQYF. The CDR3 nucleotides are TGCAGAGCTATTGCTGACCTAGACAGGCTCGGCTACGAGCAGTACTTC.

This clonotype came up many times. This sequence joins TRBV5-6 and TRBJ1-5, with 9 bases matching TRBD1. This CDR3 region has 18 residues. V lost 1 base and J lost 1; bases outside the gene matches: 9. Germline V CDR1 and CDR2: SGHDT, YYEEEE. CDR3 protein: CASSLLDRGWGSNQPQHF. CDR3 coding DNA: TGTGCCAGCAGCTTGTTAGACAGGGGGTGGGGGAGCAATCAGCCCCAGCATTTT.

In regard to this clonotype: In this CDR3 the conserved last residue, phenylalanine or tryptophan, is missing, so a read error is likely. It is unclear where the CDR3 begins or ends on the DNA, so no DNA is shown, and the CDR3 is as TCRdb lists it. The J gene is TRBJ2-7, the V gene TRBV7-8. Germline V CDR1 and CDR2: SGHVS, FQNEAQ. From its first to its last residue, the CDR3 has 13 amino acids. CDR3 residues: CASRPAHGYELYL.

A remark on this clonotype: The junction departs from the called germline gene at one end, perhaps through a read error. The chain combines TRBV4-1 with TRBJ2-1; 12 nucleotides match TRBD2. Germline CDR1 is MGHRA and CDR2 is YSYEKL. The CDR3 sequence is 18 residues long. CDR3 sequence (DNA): TGCGTCAGCAGCCCGGGACTAGCGGGTTTCAGTTCCTACAATGAGCAGTTCTTC. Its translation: CVSSPGLAGFSSYNEQFF.

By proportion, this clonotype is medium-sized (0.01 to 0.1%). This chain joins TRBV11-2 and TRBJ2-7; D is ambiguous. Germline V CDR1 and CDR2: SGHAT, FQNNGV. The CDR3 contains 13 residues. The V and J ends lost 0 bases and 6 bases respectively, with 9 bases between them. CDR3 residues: CASSLESSGEQYF. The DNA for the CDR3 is TGTGCCAGCAGCTTAGAGTCGTCGGGCGAGCAGTACTTC.

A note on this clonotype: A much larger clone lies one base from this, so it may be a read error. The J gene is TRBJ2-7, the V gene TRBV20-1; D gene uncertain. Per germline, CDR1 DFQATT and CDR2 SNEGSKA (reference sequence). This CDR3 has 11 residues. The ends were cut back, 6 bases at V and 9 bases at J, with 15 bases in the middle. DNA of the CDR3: TGCAGTGCAACGCTACTATTCGGGCAGTACTTC. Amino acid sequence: CSATLLFGQYF.

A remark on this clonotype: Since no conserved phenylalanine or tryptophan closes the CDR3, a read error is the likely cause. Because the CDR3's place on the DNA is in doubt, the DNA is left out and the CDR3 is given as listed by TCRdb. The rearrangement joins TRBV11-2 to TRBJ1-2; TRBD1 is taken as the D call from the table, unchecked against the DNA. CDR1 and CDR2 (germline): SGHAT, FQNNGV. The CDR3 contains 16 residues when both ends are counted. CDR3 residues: CASSVGPSGTAYGYTV.

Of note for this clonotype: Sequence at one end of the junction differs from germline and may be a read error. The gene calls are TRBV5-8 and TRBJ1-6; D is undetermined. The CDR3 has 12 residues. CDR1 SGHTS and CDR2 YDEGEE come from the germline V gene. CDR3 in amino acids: CASTGNNSLLHF. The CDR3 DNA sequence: TGTGCTAGTACTGGAAATAATTCACTCCTCCACTTT.

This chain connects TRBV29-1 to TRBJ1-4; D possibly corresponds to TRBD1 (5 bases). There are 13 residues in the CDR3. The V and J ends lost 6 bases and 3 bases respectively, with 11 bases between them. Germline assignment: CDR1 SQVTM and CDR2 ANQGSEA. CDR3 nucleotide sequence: TGCAGCGTCACTGGGACTTCTAATGAAAAACTGTTTTTT. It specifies CSVTGTSNEKLFF.

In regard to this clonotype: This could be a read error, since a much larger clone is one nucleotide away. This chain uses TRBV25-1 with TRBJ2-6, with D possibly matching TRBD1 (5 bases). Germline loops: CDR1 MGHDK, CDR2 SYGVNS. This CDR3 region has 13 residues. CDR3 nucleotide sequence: TGTGCCAGCTTTCTCTCTGGGGCCAAGGTCCTGACTTTC. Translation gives CASFLSGAKVLTF.

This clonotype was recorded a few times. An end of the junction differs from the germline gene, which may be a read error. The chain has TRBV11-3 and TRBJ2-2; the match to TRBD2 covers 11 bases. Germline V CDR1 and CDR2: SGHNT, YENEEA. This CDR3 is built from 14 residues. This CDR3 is CASSLAGGIGELLF. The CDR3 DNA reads TGTGCCAGTAGCCTAGCGGGGGGCATCGGGGAGCTGCTTTTT.

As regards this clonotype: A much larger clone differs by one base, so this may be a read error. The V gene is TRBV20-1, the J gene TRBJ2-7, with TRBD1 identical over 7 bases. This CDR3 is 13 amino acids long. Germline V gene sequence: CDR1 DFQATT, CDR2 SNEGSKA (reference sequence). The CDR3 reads CRGIGTERNEQYF. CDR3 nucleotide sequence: TGCAGGGGGATCGGGACAGAGAGGAACGAGCAGTACTTC.

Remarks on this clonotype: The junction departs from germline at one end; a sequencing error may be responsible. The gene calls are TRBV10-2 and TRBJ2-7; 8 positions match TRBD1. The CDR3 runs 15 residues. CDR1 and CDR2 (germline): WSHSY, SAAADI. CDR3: CASSGCDRGSYEQYF. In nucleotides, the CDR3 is TGCGCCAGTAGTGGATGTGACAGGGGCTCCTACGAGCAGTACTTC.

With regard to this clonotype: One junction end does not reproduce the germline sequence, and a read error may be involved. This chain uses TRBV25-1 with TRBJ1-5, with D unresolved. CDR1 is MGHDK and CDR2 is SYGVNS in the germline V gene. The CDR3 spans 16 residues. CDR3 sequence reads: CASNESAGFGNQPQHF. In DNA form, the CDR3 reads TGTGCCAGCAATGAATCGGCGGGATTTGGCAATCAGCCCCAGCATTTT.

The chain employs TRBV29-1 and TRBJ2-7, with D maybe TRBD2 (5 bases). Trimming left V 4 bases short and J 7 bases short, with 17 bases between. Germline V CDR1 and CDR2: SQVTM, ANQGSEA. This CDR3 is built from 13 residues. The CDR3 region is CSVGAREHREQYF. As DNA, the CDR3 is TGCAGCGTTGGGGCTAGGGAGCACCGGGAGCAGTACTTC.

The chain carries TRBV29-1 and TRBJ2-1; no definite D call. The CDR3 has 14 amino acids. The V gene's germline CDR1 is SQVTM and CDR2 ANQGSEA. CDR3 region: CSVLIQDVYDEQFF. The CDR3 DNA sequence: TGCAGTGTTCTTATCCAAGACGTTTACGATGAGCAGTTCTTC.

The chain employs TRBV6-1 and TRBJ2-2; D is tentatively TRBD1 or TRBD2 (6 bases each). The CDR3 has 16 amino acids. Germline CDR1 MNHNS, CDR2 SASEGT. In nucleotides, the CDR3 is TGTGTCAGTAGGGGGGACACCCTTTTGTCGGTTGGGGAGCTGTTTTTT. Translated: CVSRGDTLLSVGELFF.

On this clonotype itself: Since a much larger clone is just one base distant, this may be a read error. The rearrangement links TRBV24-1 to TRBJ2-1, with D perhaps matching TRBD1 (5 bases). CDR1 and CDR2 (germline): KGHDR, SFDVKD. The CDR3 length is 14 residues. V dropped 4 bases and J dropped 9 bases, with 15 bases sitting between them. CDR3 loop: CATSDLTVYGEQFF. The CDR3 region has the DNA TGTGCCACCAGTGACCTGACAGTGTATGGTGAGCAGTTCTTC.

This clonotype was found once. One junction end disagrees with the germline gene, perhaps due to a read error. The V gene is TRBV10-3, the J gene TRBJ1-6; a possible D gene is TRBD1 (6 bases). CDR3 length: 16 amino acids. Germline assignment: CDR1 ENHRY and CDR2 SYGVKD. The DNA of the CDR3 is TGTGCCATCAGTGAGCAGGATGAACAGGGCGGGTCACCCCTACACTTT. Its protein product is CAISEQDEQGGSPLHF.

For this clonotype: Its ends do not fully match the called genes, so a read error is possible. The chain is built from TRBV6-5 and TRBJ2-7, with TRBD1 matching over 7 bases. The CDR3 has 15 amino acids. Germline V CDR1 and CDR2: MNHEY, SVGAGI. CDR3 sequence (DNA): TGTGACAGCAGTCCGCTACAGGGGCCTCCCTTTAGGCAGTACTTC. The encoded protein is CDSSPLQGPPFRQYF.

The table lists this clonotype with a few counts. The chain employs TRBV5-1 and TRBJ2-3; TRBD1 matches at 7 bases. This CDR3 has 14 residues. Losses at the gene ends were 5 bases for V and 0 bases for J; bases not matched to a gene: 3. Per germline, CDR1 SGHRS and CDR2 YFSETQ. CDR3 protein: CASRQGRSTDTQYF. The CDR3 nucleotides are TGCGCCAGCAGACAGGGGAGAAGCACAGATACGCAGTATTTT.

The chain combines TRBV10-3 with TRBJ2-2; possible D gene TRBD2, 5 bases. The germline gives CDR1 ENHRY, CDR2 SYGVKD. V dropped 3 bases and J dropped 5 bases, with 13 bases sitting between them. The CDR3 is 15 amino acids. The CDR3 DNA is TGTGCCATCAGTGAACGAGCCGGCGGGACCGGGGAGCTGTTTTTT. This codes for CAISERAGGTGELFF.

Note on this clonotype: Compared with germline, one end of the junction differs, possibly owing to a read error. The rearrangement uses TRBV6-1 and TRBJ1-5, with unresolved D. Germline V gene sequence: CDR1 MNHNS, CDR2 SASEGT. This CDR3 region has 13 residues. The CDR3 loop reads CASSDTAKQPHHF. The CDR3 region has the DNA TGTGCCAGCAGTGACACTGCCAAACAGCCCCATCATTTT.

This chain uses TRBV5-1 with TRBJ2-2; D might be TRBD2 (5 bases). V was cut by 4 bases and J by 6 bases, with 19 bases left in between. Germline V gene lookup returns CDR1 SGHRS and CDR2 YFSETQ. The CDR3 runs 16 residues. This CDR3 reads CASSPREGGRAGELFF. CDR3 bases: TGCGCCAGCAGCCCCCGGGAAGGCGGCCGGGCCGGGGAGCTGTTTTTT. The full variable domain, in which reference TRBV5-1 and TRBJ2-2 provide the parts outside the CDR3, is KAGVTQTPRYLIKTRGQQVTLSCSPISGHRSVSWYQQTPGQGLQFLFEYFSETQRNKGNFPGRFSGRQFSNSRSEMNVSTLELGDSALYLCASSPREGGRAGELFFGEGSRLTVL.

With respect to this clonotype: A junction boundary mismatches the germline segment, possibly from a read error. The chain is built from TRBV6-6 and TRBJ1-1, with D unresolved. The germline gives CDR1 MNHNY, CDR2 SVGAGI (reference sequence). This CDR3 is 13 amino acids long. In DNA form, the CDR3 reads TGTACCAGTACCGTTTCCGGGAACACTGAAGCTCTCTTT. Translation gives CTSTVSGNTEALF.